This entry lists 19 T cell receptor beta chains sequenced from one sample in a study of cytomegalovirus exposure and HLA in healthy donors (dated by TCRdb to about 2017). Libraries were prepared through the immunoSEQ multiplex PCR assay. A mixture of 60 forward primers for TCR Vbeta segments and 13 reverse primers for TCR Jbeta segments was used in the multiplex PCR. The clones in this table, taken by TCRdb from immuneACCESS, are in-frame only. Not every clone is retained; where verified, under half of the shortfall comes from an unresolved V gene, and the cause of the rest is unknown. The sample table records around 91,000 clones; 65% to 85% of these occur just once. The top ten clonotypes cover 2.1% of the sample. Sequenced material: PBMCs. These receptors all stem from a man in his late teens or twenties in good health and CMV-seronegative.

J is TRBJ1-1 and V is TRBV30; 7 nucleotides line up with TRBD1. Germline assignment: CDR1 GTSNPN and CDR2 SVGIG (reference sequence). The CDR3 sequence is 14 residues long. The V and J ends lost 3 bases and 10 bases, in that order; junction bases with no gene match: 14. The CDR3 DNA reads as TGTGCCTGGAGCCCCATTGGGACAGCCACGAGAGCTTTCTTT. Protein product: CAWSPIGTATRAFF.

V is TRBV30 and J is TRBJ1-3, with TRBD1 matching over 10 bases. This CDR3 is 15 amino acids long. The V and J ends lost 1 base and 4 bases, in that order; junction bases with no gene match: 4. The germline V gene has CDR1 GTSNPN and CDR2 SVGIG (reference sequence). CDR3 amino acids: CAWSGQGALGNTIYF. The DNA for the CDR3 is TGTGCCTGGAGTGGACAGGGGGCGTTAGGAAACACCATATATTTT.

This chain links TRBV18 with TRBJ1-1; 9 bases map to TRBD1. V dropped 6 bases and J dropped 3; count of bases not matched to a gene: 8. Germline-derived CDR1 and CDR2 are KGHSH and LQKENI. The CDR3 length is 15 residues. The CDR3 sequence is CASSGGQGRHTEAFF. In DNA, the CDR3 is TGTGCCAGCTCGGGGGGACAGGGTCGGCACACTGAAGCTTTCTTT.

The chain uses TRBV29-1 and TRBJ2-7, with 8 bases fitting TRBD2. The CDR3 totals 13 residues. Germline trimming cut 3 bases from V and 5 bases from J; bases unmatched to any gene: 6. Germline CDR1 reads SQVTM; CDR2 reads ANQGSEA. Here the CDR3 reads CSVDGAGGNEQYF. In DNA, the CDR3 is TGCAGCGTTGACGGTGCGGGAGGAAACGAGCAGTACTTC.

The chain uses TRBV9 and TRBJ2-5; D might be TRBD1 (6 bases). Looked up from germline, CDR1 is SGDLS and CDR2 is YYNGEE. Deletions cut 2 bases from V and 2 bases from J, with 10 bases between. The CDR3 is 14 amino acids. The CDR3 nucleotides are TGTGCCAGCAGCGTCGGGACACTTCAAGAGACCCAGTACTTC. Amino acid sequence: CASSVGTLQETQYF.

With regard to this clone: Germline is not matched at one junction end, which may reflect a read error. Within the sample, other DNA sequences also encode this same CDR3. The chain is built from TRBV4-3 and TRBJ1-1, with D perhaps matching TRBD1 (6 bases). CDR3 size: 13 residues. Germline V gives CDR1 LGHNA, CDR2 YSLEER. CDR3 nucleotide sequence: TGCGCCAGCAGCCAAGTCGGGGACACTGAGGCTTTCTTT. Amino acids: CASSQVGDTEAFF.

Here the CDR3 DNA reads TGTGCCAGCGCTTCCCCGGGACTAGCGGAACACAATGAGCAGTTCTTC. This codes for CASASPGLAEHNEQFF. The chain employs TRBV28 and TRBJ2-1; 11 nucleotides align to TRBD2. Losses at the gene ends were 8 bases for V and 5 bases for J; bases not matched to a gene: 11. This CDR3 spans 16 amino acids. Germline values: CDR1 MDHEN, CDR2 SYDVKM.

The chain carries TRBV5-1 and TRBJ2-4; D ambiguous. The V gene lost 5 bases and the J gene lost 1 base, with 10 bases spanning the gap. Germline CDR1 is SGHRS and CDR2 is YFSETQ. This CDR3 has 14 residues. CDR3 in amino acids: CASSSTDAKNIQYF. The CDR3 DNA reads TGCGCCAGCAGTAGCACTGACGCCAAAAACATTCAGTACTTC.

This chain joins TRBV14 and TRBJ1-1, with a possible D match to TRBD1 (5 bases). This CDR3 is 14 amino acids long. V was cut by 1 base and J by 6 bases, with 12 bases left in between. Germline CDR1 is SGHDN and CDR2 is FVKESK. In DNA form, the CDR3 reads TGTGCCAGCAGCCAAGTCCCGACCAGGGCTGAAGCTTTCTTT. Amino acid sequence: CASSQVPTRAEAFF.

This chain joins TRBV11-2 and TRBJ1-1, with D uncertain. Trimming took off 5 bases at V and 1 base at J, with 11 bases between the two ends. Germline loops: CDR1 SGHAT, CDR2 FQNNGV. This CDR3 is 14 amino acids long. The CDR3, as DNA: TGTGCCAGCAGCCCCCGGTCTTCGAACACTGAAGCTTTCTTT. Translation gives CASSPRSSNTEAFF.

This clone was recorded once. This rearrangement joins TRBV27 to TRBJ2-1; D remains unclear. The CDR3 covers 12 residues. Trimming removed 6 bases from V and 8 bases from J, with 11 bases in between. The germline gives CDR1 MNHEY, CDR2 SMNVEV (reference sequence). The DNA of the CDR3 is TGTGCCAGCAGCTCCCGCCCGGATGAGCAGTTCTTC. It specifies CASSSRPDEQFF.

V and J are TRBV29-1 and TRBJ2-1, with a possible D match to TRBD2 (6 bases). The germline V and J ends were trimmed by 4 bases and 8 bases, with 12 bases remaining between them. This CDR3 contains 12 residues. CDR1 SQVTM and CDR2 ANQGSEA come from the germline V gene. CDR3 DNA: TGCAGCGTTGTTCTAGCGAACCATGAGCAGTTCTTC. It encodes CSVVLANHEQFF.

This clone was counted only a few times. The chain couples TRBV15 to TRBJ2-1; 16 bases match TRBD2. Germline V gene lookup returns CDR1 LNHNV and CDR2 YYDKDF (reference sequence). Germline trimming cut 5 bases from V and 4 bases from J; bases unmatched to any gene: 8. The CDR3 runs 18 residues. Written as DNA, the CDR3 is TGTGCCACCAGCCCTCACGGGACTAGCGGGAGGGTTTACAATGAGCAGTTCTTC. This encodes CATSPHGTSGRVYNEQFF.

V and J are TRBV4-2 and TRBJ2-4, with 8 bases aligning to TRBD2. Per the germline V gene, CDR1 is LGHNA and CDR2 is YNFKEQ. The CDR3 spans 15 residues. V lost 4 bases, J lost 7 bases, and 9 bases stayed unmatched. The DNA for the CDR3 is TGTGCCAGCAGCCTGGGCCCAGAGCGGGGGAACATTCAGTACTTC. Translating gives CASSLGPERGNIQYF.

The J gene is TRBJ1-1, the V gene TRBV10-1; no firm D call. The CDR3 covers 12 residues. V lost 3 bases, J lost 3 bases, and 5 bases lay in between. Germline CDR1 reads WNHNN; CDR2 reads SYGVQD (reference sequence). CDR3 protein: CASSDRYTEAFF. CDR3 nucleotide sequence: TGCGCCAGCAGTGATCGTTACACTGAAGCTTTCTTT.

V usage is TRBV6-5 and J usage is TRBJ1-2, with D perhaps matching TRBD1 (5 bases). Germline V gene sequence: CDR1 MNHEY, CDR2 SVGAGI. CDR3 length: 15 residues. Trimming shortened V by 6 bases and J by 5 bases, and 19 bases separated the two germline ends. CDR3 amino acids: CASSPSEKRGYGYTF. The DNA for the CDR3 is TGTGCCAGCAGCCCGAGTGAGAAAAGGGGTTATGGCTACACCTTC.

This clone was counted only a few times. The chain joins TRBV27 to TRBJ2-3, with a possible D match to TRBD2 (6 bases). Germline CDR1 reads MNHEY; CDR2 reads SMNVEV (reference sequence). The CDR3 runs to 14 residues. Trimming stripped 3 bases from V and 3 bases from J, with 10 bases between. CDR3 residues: CASSFSAGTDTQYF. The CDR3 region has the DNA TGTGCCAGCAGTTTTTCGGCGGGGACAGATACGCAGTATTTT.

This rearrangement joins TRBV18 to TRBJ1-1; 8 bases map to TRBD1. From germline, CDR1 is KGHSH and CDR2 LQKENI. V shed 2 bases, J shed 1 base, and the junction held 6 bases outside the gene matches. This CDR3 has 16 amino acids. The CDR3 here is CASSPDRQGPNTEAFF. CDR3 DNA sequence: TGTGCCAGCTCACCAGACAGACAGGGGCCGAACACTGAAGCTTTCTTT.

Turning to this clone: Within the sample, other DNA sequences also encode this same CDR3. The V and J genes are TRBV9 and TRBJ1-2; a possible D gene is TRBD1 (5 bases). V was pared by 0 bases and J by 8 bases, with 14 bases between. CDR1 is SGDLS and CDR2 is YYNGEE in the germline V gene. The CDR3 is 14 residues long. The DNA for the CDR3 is TGTGCCAGCAGCGTAGGGGGCCGCGGTCACGGCTACACCTTC. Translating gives CASSVGGRGHGYTF. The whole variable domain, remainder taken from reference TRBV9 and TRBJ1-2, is DSGVTQTPKHLITATGQRVTLRCSPRSGDLSVYWYQQSLDQGLQFLIQYYNGEERAKGNILERFSAQQFPDLHSELNLSSLELGDSALYFCASSVGGRGHGYTFGSGTRLTVV.